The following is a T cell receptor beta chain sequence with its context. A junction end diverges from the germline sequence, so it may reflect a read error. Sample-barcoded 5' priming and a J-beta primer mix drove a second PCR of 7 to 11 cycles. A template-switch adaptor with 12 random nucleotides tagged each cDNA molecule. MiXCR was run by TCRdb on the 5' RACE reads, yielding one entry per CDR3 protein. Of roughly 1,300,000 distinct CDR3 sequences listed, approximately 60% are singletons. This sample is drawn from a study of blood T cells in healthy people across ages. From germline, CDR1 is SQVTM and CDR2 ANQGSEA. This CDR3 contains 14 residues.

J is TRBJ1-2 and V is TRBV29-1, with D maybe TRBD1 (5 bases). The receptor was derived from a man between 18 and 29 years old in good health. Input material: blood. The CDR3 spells CSVDKKPDKSGYIF. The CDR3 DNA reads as TGCAGCGTTGATAAGAAACCGGACAAATCTGGCTACATCTTC.